This record looks at one TCR beta chain sequence and its context. The PCR used 60 Vbeta and 13 Jbeta primers. Per the authors' pipeline: Approximately 10 million shared chains were among around 78 million unique TCR beta chains counted in a later analysis. TCRdb's table, derived via immunoSEQ multiplex PCR, lists solely in-frame clones and lacks some. D and trimming come from the DNA, and the V and J calls and clone size come from that table. The data hold fewer than 200,000 clones, with roughly 71% observed a single time. These data are taken from a study of cytomegalovirus exposure and HLA in healthy donors. About the research overall: Among the approximately 380 donors who were genotyped, approximately 76% fell in the genetic ancestry cluster that is associated with self-reported Caucasian donors.

Looked up from germline, CDR1 is SGHAT and CDR2 is FQNNGV. CDR3 length equals 15 residues. Trimming stripped 2 bases from V and 3 bases from J, with 12 bases between. The sample comprised PBMCs. This sequence originates from a girl aged 5-17 years in good health and CMV-seronegative. The chain links TRBV11-2 to TRBJ2-3; D not certain. CDR3 protein: CASSLQPSATDTQYF. The CDR3 DNA is TGTGCCAGCAGCTTACAACCTAGTGCGACAGATACGCAGTATTTT.